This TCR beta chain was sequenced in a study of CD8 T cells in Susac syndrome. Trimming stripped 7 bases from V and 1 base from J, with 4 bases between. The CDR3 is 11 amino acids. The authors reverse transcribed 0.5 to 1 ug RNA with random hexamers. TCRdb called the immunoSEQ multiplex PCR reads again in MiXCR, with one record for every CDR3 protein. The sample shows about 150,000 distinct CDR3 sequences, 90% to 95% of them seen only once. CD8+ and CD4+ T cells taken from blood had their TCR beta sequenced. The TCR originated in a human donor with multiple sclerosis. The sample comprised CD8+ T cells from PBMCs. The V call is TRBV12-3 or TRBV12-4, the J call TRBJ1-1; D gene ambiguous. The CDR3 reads CASTRNTEAFF. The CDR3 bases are TGTGCCAGCACCCGGAACACTGAAGCTTTCTTT.